The 23 T cell receptor beta chains below were found in one sample sequenced in a study of response to subunit inactivated influenza vaccine. One entry per CDR3 protein, called by TCRdb with MiXCR from the RT-PCR reads. The sample includes hundreds of thousands of distinct CDR3 sequences, more than 15% of them seen just once. Here the sequenced sample was PBMCs from blood, taken about 12 days after vaccination. Receptors originate from a man aged 45-65 years who received an inactivated influenza vaccine.

This clonotype was seen only a few times. This chain links TRBV15 with TRBJ1-2; D is unresolved. V was clipped by 0 bases and J by 4 bases, with 15 bases between them. The CDR3 spans 16 residues. In germline, CDR1 is LNHNV, CDR2 YYDKDF (reference sequence). DNA of the CDR3: TGTGCCACCAGCAGAGATCTTGAGGTTGGCCCCTATGGCTACACCTTC. Its protein product is CATSRDLEVGPYGYTF.

The rearrangement uses TRBV28 and TRBJ2-3; the D gene is possibly TRBD2 (5 bases). The CDR3 extends over 15 amino acids. V was cut by 3 bases and J by 1 base, with 11 bases left in between. Germline values: CDR1 MDHEN, CDR2 SYDVKM. The CDR3 DNA follows: TGTGCCAGCAGTTTCGCCGGGATTCGCACAGATACGCAGTATTTT. Its protein product is CASSFAGIRTDTQYF. Drawing the rest from reference TRBV28 and TRBJ2-3, the complete variable domain is DVKVTQSSRYLVKRTGEKVFLECVQDMDHENMFWYRQDPGLGLRLIYFSYDVKMKEKGDIPEGYSVSREKKERFSLILESASTNQTSMYLCASSFAGIRTDTQYFGPGTRLTVL.

This clonotype showed up just a few times. The CDR3: CASSYLASTDTQYF. CDR3 DNA sequence: TGTGCCAGCAGTTACCTTGCTAGCACAGATACGCAGTATTTT. The chain has TRBV6-2 or TRBV6-3 and TRBJ2-3; D is ambiguous. Germline lookup yields CDR1 MNHEY and CDR2 SVGEGT. V gave up 2 bases and J gave up 0 bases, with 6 bases separating them. This CDR3 contains 14 residues.

This clonotype was seen many times. The V gene is TRBV20-1, the J gene TRBJ2-1; D possibly corresponds to TRBD2 (6 bases). The V end lost 0 bases, the J end lost 10 bases, and 16 bases lay between the germline ends. CDR1 is DFQATT, CDR2 SNEGSKA, per germline (reference sequence). The CDR3 runs to 14 residues. The CDR3 bases are TGCAGTGCTAGAGATAGTGGAGGGAGAGGCGAGCAGTTCTTC. Translating gives CSARDSGGRGEQFF.

The chain joins TRBV5-1 to TRBJ2-7; TRBD2 agrees at 7 bases. This CDR3 has 15 residues. The trim removed 5 bases at V and 1 base at J, leaving 9 bases unmatched. CDR1 and CDR2 (germline): SGHRS, YFSETQ. The CDR3 reads CASRESGDPSYEQYF. In nucleotides, the CDR3 is TGCGCCAGCAGAGAAAGCGGGGACCCGTCCTACGAGCAGTACTTC.

The chain couples TRBV29-1 to TRBJ2-6, with D hard to call. The CDR3 runs 14 residues. CDR1 is SQVTM, CDR2 ANQGSEA, per germline. With 4 bases removed from V and 0 bases from J, the gap between germline ends came to 7 bases. In DNA form, the CDR3 reads TGCAGCGTTGGCGGCGGCTCTGGGGCCAACGTCCTGACTTTC. It encodes CSVGGGSGANVLTF.

The chain is built from TRBV28 and TRBJ2-1; D tentatively reads TRBD1 or TRBD2 (6 bases each). Per the germline V gene, CDR1 is MDHEN and CDR2 is SYDVKM. Trimming shortened V by 6 bases and J by 2 bases, and 11 bases separated the two germline ends. The length of the CDR3 is 14 residues. The CDR3 bases are TGTGCCAGCAGGGGGGGCGGGACCTACAATGAGCAGTTCTTC. Translation gives CASRGGGTYNEQFF.

The chain combines TRBV2 with TRBJ2-6; the D is unclear. Germline-derived CDR1 and CDR2 are SNHLY and FYNNEI. This CDR3 comprises 12 residues. The V gene lost 6 bases and the J gene lost 4 bases, with 4 bases spanning the gap. CDR3 residues: CASREGANVLTF. CDR3 nucleotide sequence: TGTGCCAGCAGGGAGGGGGCCAACGTCCTGACTTTC. Filled out from reference TRBV2 and TRBJ2-6, the complete variable domain reads EPEVTQTPSHQVTQMGQEVILRCVPISNHLYFYWYRQILGQKVEFLVSFYNNEISEKSEIFDDQFSVERPDGSNFTLKIRSTKLEDSAMYFCASREGANVLTFGAGSRLTVL.

J is TRBJ1-5 and V is TRBV12-3 or TRBV12-4, with D unresolved. CDR3 size: 13 residues. The germline V and J ends were trimmed by 2 bases and 5 bases, with 7 bases remaining between them. CDR3 sequence reads: CASSLNSYQPQHF. The CDR3, as DNA: TGTGCCAGCAGTTTAAACTCGTATCAGCCCCAGCATTTT.

This clonotype has at least ten counts. The chain joins TRBV20-1 to TRBJ2-7; D is possibly TRBD1 (5 bases). Deletions cut 3 bases from V and 6 bases from J, with 18 bases between. Germline CDR1 and CDR2: DFQATT and SNEGSKA (reference sequence). The CDR3 is 14 amino acids. For the CDR3, the DNA is TGCAGTGCTAGTGCCACAGGAGCCACGGGCGAGCAGTACTTC. Translation gives CSASATGATGEQYF.

This clonotype showed up just a few times. The chain uses TRBV20-1 and TRBJ2-7; perhaps TRBD1 as D (5 bases). Trimming took 0 bases from V and 4 from J, leaving 16 bases between them. The CDR3 has 15 amino acids. Germline V gene sequence: CDR1 DFQATT, CDR2 SNEGSKA (reference sequence). This CDR3 reads CSARDPVRVAYEQYF. The CDR3, as DNA: TGCAGTGCTAGAGATCCTGTCAGGGTTGCGTACGAGCAGTACTTC.

This clonotype was counted between two and nine times. This chain connects TRBV28 to TRBJ1-1; 9 bases are a match to TRBD1. The length of the CDR3 is 18 residues. Germline loops: CDR1 MDHEN, CDR2 SYDVKM. V lost 4 bases and J lost 0; bases outside the gene matches: 12. CDR3 sequence reads: CASSSFATGGTLNTEAFF. Here the CDR3 DNA reads TGTGCCAGCAGTTCATTTGCGACAGGGGGGACATTGAACACTGAAGCTTTCTTT.

This clonotype has just a few counts. This rearrangement joins TRBV10-3 to TRBJ2-5; D remains unclear. CDR3 size: 13 residues. The germline CDR1 and CDR2 sequences are ENHRY and SYGVKD. V was cut by 5 bases and J by 4 bases, with 11 bases left in between. The chain's CDR3 is CAISRYGSETQYF. CDR3 coding DNA: TGTGCCATCAGTCGTTACGGGTCAGAGACCCAGTACTTC.

This clonotype turned up a few times. The chain combines TRBV6-6 with TRBJ2-7; the D is unclear. This CDR3 spans 13 amino acids. The V end lost 5 bases, the J end lost 2 bases, and 10 bases lay between the germline ends. Germline-derived CDR1 and CDR2 are MNHNY and SVGAGI (reference sequence). The DNA of the CDR3 is TGTGCCAGCAGTGACCACAGCCCCTACGAGCAGTACTTC. It codes for CASSDHSPYEQYF.

The rearrangement joins TRBV20-1 to TRBJ2-1; TRBD2 might be the D (7 bases). This CDR3 is built from 11 residues. With 5 bases removed from V and 7 bases from J, the gap between germline ends came to 9 bases. Germline CDR1 DFQATT, CDR2 SNEGSKA (reference sequence). The CDR3 coding sequence is TGCAGTGCTGGGAGGGGGAATGAGCAGTTCTTC. Its translation is CSAGRGNEQFF.

This clonotype was counted a few times. The chain carries TRBV10-3 and TRBJ2-3; D not certain. V was cut by 10 bases and J by 5 bases, with 13 bases left in between. The CDR3 is 12 amino acids. CDR1 is ENHRY and CDR2 is SYGVKD in the germline V gene. The chain's CDR3 is CATFLPGDTQYF. The CDR3 DNA sequence: TGTGCCACCTTCCTGCCGGGAGATACGCAGTATTTT.

This clonotype was seen ten or more times. V and J are TRBV7-9 and TRBJ1-1; TRBD1 might be the D (5 bases). Germline values: CDR1 SEHNR, CDR2 FQNEAQ (reference sequence). CDR3 length equals 12 residues. Trimming took 7 bases from V and 8 from J, leaving 14 bases between them. The CDR3: CASTPGAPEAFF. The CDR3 bases are TGTGCCAGCACCCCTGGGGCACCCGAAGCTTTCTTT. The full variable domain, with the rest looked up from reference TRBV7-9 and TRBJ1-1, is DTGVSQNPRHKITKRGQNVTFRCDPISEHNRLYWYRQTLGQGPEFLTYFQNEAQLEKSRLLSDRFSAERPKGSFSTLEIQRTEQGDSAMYLCASTPGAPEAFFGQGTRLTVV.

This clonotype has just a few counts. V usage is TRBV7-2 and J usage is TRBJ2-7; D is unclear. This CDR3 is 15 amino acids long. Trimming took off 1 base at V and 3 bases at J, with 13 bases between the two ends. The germline V gene has CDR1 SGHTA and CDR2 FQGNSA. This CDR3 is CASSLEFGLYYEQYF. The CDR3 region has the DNA TGTGCCAGCAGCTTAGAATTCGGTCTATACTACGAGCAGTACTTC.

This chain connects TRBV11-2 to TRBJ2-1; D is ambiguous. Trimming shortened V by 5 bases and J by 10 bases, and 9 bases separated the two germline ends. The CDR3 totals 11 residues. Germline values: CDR1 SGHAT, CDR2 FQNNGV. The CDR3 region is CASSRMLEQFF. The CDR3 DNA is TGTGCCAGCAGCCGGATGTTGGAGCAGTTCTTC.

This clonotype was picked up a small number of times. The chain carries TRBV6-2 or TRBV6-3 and TRBJ2-3; D might be TRBD1 or TRBD2, each matching 6 bases. This CDR3 spans 17 amino acids. Trimming shortened V by 5 bases and J by 0 bases, and 18 bases separated the two germline ends. CDR1 and CDR2 (germline): MNHEY, SVGEGT. The CDR3 protein is CASSPWGAGISTDTQYF. DNA for the CDR3: TGTGCCAGCAGTCCATGGGGGGCGGGAATTAGCACAGATACGCAGTATTTT.

The V call is TRBV29-1, the J call TRBJ2-7, with D hard to call. The germline V gene encodes CDR1 SQVTM and CDR2 ANQGSEA. V was shortened by 7 bases and J by 1 base, with 14 bases between the two germline ends. This CDR3 has 13 residues. This CDR3 is CSAGLGLSYEQYF. CDR3 coding DNA: TGCAGCGCGGGCCTAGGATTATCCTACGAGCAGTACTTC.

The chain links TRBV4-3 to TRBJ2-3, with D perhaps TRBD1 (6 bases). The V gene's germline CDR1 is LGHNA and CDR2 YSLEER. Trimming took off 0 bases at V and 3 bases at J, with 16 bases between the two ends. The CDR3 contains 17 residues. DNA of the CDR3: TGCGCCAGCAGCCAAGACGGCCCACAGGGAGTAACAGATACGCAGTATTTT. Encoded protein: CASSQDGPQGVTDTQYF.

Ten or more counts support this clonotype. The genes are TRBV10-3 and TRBJ2-3; a weak D match, TRBD2 (5 bases). The CDR3 consists of 12 residues. The germline CDR1 and CDR2 sequences are ENHRY and SYGVKD. V gave up 7 bases and J gave up 4 bases, with 9 bases separating them. CDR3 region: CAINGGPDTQYF. DNA for the CDR3: TGTGCCATCAACGGAGGTCCAGATACGCAGTATTTT.